This T cell receptor beta chain was obtained from a study of technical replicates of blood from four donors. The table came from immunoSEQ multiplex PCR; TCRdb's copy has only in-frame clones and leaves some out. The sample has under 35,000 clones; roughly nine tenths are singletons. This clone was seen just once. Germline assignment: CDR1 LGHNT and CDR2 FRNRAP. This CDR3 is built from 13 residues. Deletions cut 3 bases from V and 2 bases from J, with 2 bases between. Source material: PBMCs. The chain recombines TRBV12-5 with TRBJ2-6; D not resolved. This TCR was recovered from a human donor in good health. Some clones in this sample may be carry-over from other donors' samples. As DNA, the CDR3 is TGTGCTAGTGGTTTTACTGGGGCCAACGTCCTGACTTTC. It yields the protein CASGFTGANVLTF.